The clone carrying this T cell receptor beta chain was found a few times. Its antigen is still unknown. The sample belongs to a study of vaccination and CD4 T cells after COVID-19. Sequencing of the DNA from cultured CD4+ T cells was carried out with the Oncomine TCR Beta short-read assay. TCRdb called the PCR reads again in MiXCR, with one record for every CDR3 protein. The table lists a few thousand distinct CDR3 sequences, about 34% of them singletons, with about 40% in the top ten. Treatment of the sample: approximately 11-day PBMC culture with coronavirus spike peptide pools or control peptides (ViraFEST assay). This receptor was obtained from a human donor who had recovered from COVID-19. The sequenced sample consisted of CD4+ T cells from blood, cultured in vitro.

CDR3 in amino acids: CASNRISNQPQHF. The DNA for the CDR3 is TGTGCCAGCAACCGGATTAGCAATCAGCCCCAGCATTTT. The chain couples TRBV2 to TRBJ1-5; D gene unclear. The V gene lost 7 bases and the J gene lost 0 bases, with 7 bases spanning the gap. The CDR3 extends over 13 amino acids. Germline V gene sequence: CDR1 SNHLY, CDR2 FYNNEI. The full variable domain, rest sourced from reference TRBV2 and TRBJ1-5, is EPEVTQTPSHQVTQMGQEVILRCVPISNHLYFYWYRQILGQKVEFLVSFYNNEISEKSEIFDDQFSVERPDGSNFTLKIRSTKLEDSAMYFCASNRISNQPQHFGDGTRLSIL.